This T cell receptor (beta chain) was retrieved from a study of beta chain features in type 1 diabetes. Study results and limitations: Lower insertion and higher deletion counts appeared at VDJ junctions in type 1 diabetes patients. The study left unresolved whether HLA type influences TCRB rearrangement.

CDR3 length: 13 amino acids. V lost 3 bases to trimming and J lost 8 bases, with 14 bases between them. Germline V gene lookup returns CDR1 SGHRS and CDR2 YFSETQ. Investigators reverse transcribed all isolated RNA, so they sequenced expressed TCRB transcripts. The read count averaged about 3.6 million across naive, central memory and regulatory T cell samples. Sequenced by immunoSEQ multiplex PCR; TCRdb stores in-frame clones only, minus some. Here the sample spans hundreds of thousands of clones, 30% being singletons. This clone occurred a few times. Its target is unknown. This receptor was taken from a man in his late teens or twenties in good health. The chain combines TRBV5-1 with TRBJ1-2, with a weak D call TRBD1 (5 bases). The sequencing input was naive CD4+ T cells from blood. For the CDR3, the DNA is TGCGCCAGCAGCTCAATGGGGGACCTAGGCTACACCTTC. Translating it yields CASSSMGDLGYTF. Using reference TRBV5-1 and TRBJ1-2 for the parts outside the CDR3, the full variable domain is KAGVTQTPRYLIKTRGQQVTLSCSPISGHRSVSWYQQTPGQGLQFLFEYFSETQRNKGNFPGRFSGRQFSNSRSEMNVSTLELGDSALYLCASSSMGDLGYTFGSGTRLTVV.